Sequencing of this TCR beta chain was carried out in a study of cytomegalovirus exposure and HLA in healthy donors. 13 Jbeta primers and 60 Vbeta primers were used for the PCR. Measured with immunoSEQ multiplex PCR; TCRdb has only the in-frame clones, and not every one. The sample has 110,000 to 150,000 clones, approximately 84% seen once. The CDR3 sequence is 14 residues long. The V gene's germline CDR1 is LNHDA and CDR2 SQIVND (reference sequence). V trimming: 6 bases; J trimming: 6 bases; junction bases outside the gene matches: 7. The chain recombines TRBV19 with TRBJ1-2; 10 bases line up with TRBD1. This TCR was sampled from a woman aged 60-75 years in good health and CMV-seropositive. Sequencing was carried out using PBMCs. The chain's CDR3 is CASRDRDRGDGYTF. The DNA of the CDR3 is TGTGCCAGTAGAGACCGGGACAGGGGCGATGGCTACACCTTC.